A selection of T cell receptor beta chains follows, all from one sample in a study of tissue T cells after allogeneic stem cell transplantation. TCRdb keeps only in-frame clones here, not all; method: immunoSEQ multiplex PCR. The sample lists 1,200 to 1,500 clones, over 75% occurring once. The specimen comprised esophageal tissue, sampled at autopsy. The receptors were sampled from a male patient between 35 and 70 years old with steroid-refractory graft-versus-host disease after an allogeneic stem cell transplant. Some T cells may be transferred from the graft donor. Each CDR3 is given with its conserved first and last residue. A D gene is named only where the DNA matches it firmly.

CDR3aa: CASSPRQGMSSGNTIYF
d_gene: TRBD1
v_gene: TRBV3-1/TRBV3-2

CDR3aa: CASSLTSGPYNEQFF
d_gene: .
v_gene: TRBV7-3

CDR3aa: CASSFDGSYEQYF
d_gene: .
v_gene: TRBV11-2

CDR3aa: CASSTGTSGGPSTDTQYF
d_gene: TRBD2
v_gene: TRBV7-9

CDR3aa: CAWDPGTGTYNEQFF
d_gene: TRBD1
v_gene: TRBV30

CDR3aa: CASSFSWRGGIETQYF
d_gene: TRBD2
v_gene: TRBV27

CDR3aa: CASSLGPPLGGGAHEQYF
d_gene: TRBD2
v_gene: TRBV7-2

CDR3aa: CAWSATTGPPLHF
d_gene: .
v_gene: TRBV30

CDR3aa: CASSIRGHLSNQPQHF
d_gene: .
v_gene: TRBV19

CDR3aa: CASSPAAQGNYGYTF
d_gene: .
v_gene: TRBV7-2

CDR3aa: CASSAAANLALTLHF
d_gene: .
v_gene: TRBV19

CDR3aa: CASSLSVFDEQYF
d_gene: .
v_gene: TRBV7-3

CDR3aa: CASNPGSIMGPPPGPYEQYF
d_gene: .
v_gene: TRBV27

CDR3aa: CASSSPPDTQYF
d_gene: .
v_gene: TRBV27

CDR3aa: CASSQEAGRTYGYTF
d_gene: .
v_gene: TRBV4-1

CDR3aa: CAIDPDGVNTEAFF
d_gene: .
v_gene: TRBV10-3

CDR3aa: CASSPGGRHEQYF
d_gene: .
v_gene: TRBV21-1

CDR3aa: CSARGTGSSDSPLHF
d_gene: TRBD1
v_gene: TRBV29-1